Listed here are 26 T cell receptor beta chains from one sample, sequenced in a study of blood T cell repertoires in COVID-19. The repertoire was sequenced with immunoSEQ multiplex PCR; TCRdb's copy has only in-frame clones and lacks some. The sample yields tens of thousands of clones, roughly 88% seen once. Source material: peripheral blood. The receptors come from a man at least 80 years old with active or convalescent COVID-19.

The CDR3 DNA reads TGCGCCAGCAGCTTGGCACAGGGGGCCACTAATGAAAAACTGTTTTTT. It encodes CASSLAQGATNEKLFF. The J gene is TRBJ1-4, the V gene TRBV5-1; 9 bases are shared with TRBD1. The trim removed 0 bases at V and 2 bases at J, leaving 2 bases unmatched. CDR1 is SGHRS and CDR2 is YFSETQ in the germline V gene. The CDR3 contains 16 residues.

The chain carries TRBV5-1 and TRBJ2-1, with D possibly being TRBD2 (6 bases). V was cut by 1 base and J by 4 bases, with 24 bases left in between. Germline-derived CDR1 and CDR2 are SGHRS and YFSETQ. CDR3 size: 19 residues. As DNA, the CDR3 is TGCGCCAGCAGCTTGAACGGGCGGGACCGACACAGGACATACAATGAGCAGTTCTTC. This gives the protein CASSLNGRDRHRTYNEQFF. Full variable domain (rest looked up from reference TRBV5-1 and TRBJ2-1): KAGVTQTPRYLIKTRGQQVTLSCSPISGHRSVSWYQQTPGQGLQFLFEYFSETQRNKGNFPGRFSGRQFSNSRSEMNVSTLELGDSALYLCASSLNGRDRHRTYNEQFFGPGTRLTVL.

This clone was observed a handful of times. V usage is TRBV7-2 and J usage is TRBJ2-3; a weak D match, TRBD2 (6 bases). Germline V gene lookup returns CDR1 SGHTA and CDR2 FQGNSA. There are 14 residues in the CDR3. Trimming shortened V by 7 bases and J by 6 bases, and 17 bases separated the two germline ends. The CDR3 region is CASNSEGYRDTQYF. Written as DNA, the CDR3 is TGTGCCAGCAACTCGGAGGGGTATAGGGATACGCAGTATTTT.

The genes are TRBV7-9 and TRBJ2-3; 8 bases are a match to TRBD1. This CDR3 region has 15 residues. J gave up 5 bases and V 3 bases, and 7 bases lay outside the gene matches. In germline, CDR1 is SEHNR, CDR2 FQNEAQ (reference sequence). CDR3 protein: CASSLGRGRGDTQYF. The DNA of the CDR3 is TGTGCCAGCAGCTTGGGCAGGGGGCGAGGAGATACGCAGTATTTT.

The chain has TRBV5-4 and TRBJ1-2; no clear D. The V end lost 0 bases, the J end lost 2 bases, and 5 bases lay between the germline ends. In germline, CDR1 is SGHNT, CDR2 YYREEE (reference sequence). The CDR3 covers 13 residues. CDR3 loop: CASSLDTNYGYTF. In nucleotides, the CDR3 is TGTGCCAGCAGCTTGGACACGAACTATGGCTACACCTTC.

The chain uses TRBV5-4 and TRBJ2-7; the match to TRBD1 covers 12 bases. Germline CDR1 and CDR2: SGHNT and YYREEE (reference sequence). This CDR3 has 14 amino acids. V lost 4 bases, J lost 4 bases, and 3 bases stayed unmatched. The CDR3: CASSAGQGAYEQYF. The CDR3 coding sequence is TGTGCCAGCAGCGCGGGACAGGGGGCTTACGAGCAGTACTTC.

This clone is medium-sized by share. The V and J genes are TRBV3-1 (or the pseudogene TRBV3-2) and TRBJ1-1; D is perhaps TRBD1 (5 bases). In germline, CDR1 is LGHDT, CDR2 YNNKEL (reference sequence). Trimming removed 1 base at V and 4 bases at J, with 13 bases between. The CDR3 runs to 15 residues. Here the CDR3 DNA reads TGTGCCAGCAGCCAAGCTTCGGCGGGGACCACTGAAGCTTTCTTT. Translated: CASSQASAGTTEAFF.

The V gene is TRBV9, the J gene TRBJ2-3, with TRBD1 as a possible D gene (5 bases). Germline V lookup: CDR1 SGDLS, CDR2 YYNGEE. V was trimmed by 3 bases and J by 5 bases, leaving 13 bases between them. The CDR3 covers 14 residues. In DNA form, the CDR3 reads TGTGCCAGCAGCGCTCCAGGGTGGGGAGATACGCAGTATTTT. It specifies CASSAPGWGDTQYF. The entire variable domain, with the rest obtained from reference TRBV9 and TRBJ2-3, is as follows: DSGVTQTPKHLITATGQRVTLRCSPRSGDLSVYWYQQSLDQGLQFLIQYYNGEERAKGNILERFSAQQFPDLHSELNLSSLELGDSALYFCASSAPGWGDTQYFGPGTRLTVL.

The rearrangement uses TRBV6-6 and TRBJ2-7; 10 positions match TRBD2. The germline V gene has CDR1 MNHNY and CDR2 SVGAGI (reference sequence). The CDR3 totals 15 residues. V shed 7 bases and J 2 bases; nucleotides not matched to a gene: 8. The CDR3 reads CASKKQAGGPYEQYF. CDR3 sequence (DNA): TGTGCCAGCAAAAAACAAGCGGGGGGGCCCTACGAGCAGTACTTC.

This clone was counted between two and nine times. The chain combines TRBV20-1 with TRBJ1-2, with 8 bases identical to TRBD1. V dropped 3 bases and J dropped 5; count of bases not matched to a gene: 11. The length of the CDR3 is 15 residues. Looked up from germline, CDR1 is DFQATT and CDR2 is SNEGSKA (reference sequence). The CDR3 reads CSASLPGGRQYGYTF. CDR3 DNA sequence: TGCAGTGCTAGTCTCCCAGGGGGCCGACAGTATGGCTACACCTTC.

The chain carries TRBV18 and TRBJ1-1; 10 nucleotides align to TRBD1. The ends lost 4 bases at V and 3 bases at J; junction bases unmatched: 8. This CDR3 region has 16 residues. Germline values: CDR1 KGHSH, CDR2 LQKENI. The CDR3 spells CASSRDRGPVDTEAFF. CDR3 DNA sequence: TGTGCCAGCTCACGAGACAGGGGGCCCGTGGACACTGAAGCTTTCTTT.

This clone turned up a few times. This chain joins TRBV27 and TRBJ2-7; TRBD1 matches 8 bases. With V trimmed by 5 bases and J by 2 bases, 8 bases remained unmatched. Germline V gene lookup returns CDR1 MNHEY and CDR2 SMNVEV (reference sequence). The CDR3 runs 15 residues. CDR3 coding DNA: TGTGCCAGCAGTACAACCGGGACAGGAACCTACGAGCAGTACTTC. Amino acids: CASSTTGTGTYEQYF.

DNA of the CDR3: TGTGCCAGCAGCTTTGGACTAGCGGGATCGGAGACCCAGTACTTC. Translation: CASSFGLAGSETQYF. The chain couples TRBV7-9 to TRBJ2-5; 12 bases map to TRBD2. Germline CDR1 reads SEHNR; CDR2 reads FQNEAQ (reference sequence). The V gene end was trimmed by 3 bases and the J gene end by 5 bases; junction bases not matched to a gene: 4. The CDR3 is 15 residues long.

The CDR3 is CSGETGTGTNQPQHF. The CDR3 DNA is TGCAGCGGCGAAACCGGGACAGGGACTAATCAGCCCCAGCATTTT. V is TRBV29-1 and J is TRBJ1-5; 9 bases line up with TRBD1. The CDR3 has 15 amino acids. CDR1 and CDR2 from the germline V gene are SQVTM and ANQGSEA. J gave up 4 bases and V 7 bases, and 11 bases lay outside the gene matches.

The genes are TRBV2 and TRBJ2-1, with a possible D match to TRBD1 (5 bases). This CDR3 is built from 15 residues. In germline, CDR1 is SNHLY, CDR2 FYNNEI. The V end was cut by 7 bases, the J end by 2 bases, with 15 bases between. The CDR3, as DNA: TGTGCCAGCATGACAGAACGTATCCCCTACAATGAGCAGTTCTTC. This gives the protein CASMTERIPYNEQFF.

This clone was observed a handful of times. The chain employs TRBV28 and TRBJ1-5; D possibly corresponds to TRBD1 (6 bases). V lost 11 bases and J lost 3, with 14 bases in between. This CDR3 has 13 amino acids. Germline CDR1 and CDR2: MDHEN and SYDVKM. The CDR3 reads CAGRRGDNQPQHF. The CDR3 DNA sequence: TGTGCCGGCCGCAGGGGTGACAATCAGCCCCAGCATTTT.

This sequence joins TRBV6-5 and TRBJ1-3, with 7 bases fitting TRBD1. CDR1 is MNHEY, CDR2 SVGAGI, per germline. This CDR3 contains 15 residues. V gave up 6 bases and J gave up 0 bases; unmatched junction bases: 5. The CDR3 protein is CASRSGQSSGNTIYF. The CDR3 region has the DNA TGTGCCAGCAGGTCGGGACAGAGCTCTGGAAACACCATATATTTT.

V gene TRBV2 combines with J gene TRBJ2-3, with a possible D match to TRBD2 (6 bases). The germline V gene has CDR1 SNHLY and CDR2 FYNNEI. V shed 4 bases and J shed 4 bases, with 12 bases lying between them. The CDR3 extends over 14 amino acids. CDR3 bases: TGTGCCAGCAGTGGGAGGAGGGACTCAGATACGCAGTATTTT. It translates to CASSGRRDSDTQYF.

DNA for the CDR3: TGTGCCAGCAGCCAAGGCGTGAGCTCTGGAAACACCATATATTTT. Its protein is CASSQGVSSGNTIYF. The V call is TRBV14, the J call TRBJ1-3; no clear D. There are 15 residues in the CDR3. Trimming left V 1 base short and J 0 bases short, with 7 bases between. CDR1 SGHDN and CDR2 FVKESK come from the germline V gene.

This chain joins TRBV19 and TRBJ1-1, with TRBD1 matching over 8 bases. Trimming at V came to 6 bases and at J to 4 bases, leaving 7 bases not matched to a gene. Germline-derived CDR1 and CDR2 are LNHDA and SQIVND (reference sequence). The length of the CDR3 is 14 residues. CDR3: CASSRPGTGTEAFF. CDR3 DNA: TGTGCCAGTAGCAGACCCGGGACAGGCACTGAAGCTTTCTTT.

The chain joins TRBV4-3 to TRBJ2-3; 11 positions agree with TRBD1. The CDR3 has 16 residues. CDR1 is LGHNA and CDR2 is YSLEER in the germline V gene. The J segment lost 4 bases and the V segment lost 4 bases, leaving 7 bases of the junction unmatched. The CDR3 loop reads CASSRTPGQGADTQYF. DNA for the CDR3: TGCGCCAGCAGCCGGACCCCGGGACAGGGGGCAGATACGCAGTATTTT.

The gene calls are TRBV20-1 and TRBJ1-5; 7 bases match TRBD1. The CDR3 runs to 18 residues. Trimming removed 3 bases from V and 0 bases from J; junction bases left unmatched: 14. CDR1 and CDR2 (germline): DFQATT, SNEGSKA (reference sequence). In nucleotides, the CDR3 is TGCAGTGCTAGTCTTGGAGGGGGCACAAAATTTAGCAATCAGCCCCAGCATTTT. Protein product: CSASLGGGTKFSNQPQHF.

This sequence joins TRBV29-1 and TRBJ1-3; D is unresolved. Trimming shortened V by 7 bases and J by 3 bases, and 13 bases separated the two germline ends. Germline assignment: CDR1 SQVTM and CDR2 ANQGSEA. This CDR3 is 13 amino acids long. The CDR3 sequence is CSAQSGNGNTIYF. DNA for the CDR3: TGCAGCGCCCAGTCGGGGAATGGAAACACCATATATTTT.

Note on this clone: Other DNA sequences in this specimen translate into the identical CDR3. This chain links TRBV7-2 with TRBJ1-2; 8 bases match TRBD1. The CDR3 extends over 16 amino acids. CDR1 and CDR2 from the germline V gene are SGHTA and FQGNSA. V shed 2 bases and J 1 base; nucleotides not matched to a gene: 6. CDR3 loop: CASSLFAGQDNYGYTF. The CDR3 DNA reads TGTGCCAGCAGCTTATTTGCGGGACAGGATAACTATGGCTACACCTTC. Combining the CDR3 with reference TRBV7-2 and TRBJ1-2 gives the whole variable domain GAGVSQSPSNKVTEKGKDVELRCDPISGHTALYWYRQSLGQGLEFLIYFQGNSAPDKSGLPSDRFSAERTGGSVSTLTIQRTQQEDSAVYLCASSLFAGQDNYGYTFGSGTRLTVV.

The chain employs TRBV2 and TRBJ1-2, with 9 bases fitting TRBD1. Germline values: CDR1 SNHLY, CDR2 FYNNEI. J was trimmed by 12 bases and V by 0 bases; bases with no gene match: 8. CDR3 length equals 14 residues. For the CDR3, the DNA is TGTGCCAGCAGTGAAGCTCCGGGACAGGGATCAAACACCTTC. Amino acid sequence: CASSEAPGQGSNTF.

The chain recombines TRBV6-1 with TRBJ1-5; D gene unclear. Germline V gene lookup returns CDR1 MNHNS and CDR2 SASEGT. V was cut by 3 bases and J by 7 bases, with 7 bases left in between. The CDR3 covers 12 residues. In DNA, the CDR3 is TGTGCCAGCAGTGACGGGGAACAGCCCCAGCATTTT. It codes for CASSDGEQPQHF.